This record concerns one T cell receptor (beta chain) sequence. What it binds is unknown. The sample is drawn from a study of shared clonotypes between healthy human individuals. Study as a whole: Donors had three CD4 naive, three CD4 memory, two CD8 naive and one CD8 memory plate apiece.

Points from the study as a whole: In general, naive subsets displayed greater estimated richness than memory subsets did. It was expected that sequencing depth would affect clonotype sharing among donors.

Sequencing was performed with immunoSEQ multiplex PCR; in TCRdb, only in-frame clones are kept and a portion is missing. The repertoire holds some 500,000 clones, with 95% to 96% as singletons. Trimming left V 1 base short and J 2 bases short, with 9 bases between. CDR1 is SEHNR, CDR2 FQNEAQ, per germline (reference sequence). The CDR3 totals 14 residues. The chain recombines TRBV7-9 with TRBJ2-7; TRBD1 is a possible D gene (6 bases). The clonotype comes from a woman aged 25 to 45 in good health. Sequencing was performed on naive CD4+ T cells sorted from blood. Subset defined: CD45RA+ positively selected. The CDR3 DNA reads as TGTGCCAGCAGCTTAGTGGGGGCCGCCTACGAGCAGTACTTC. It encodes CASSLVGAAYEQYF.